The 3 T cell receptor beta chains listed next were all sequenced from one sample in a study of T-cell reconstitution after alpha-beta-depleted transplantation in children. Unique molecular identifiers tagged the TCRbeta library. TCRdb recomputed calls from the PCR reads with MiXCR, one row per CDR3 protein. The repertoire has 550,000 to 600,000 distinct CDR3 sequences, under 30% of them found once; the top ten carry around an eighth. The specimen comprised PBMCs, mostly from graft donor cells, sampled 360 days after TCRalphabeta/CD19-depleted stem cell transplant. These receptors originate from a boy under two years old who had a stem cell transplant for acute myeloid leukemia, so the T cells may come from the graft donor.

The rearrangement links TRBV20-1 to TRBJ2-5; 13 nucleotides line up with TRBD2. The J segment lost 0 bases and the V segment lost 2 bases, leaving 9 bases of the junction unmatched. Germline assignment: CDR1 DFQATT and CDR2 SNEGSKA (reference sequence). The CDR3 loop spans 18 amino acids. The CDR3 DNA reads as TGCAGTGCTAGATTGACTAGCGGGGGGACATGGAACCAAGAGACCCAGTACTTC. It specifies CSARLTSGGTWNQETQYF.

This clonotype was seen a few times. The chain links TRBV7-9 to TRBJ2-3, with TRBD1 matching 8 bases. CDR3 length equals 15 residues. J lost 0 bases, V lost 3 bases, and 2 bases had no gene match. Germline V gene lookup returns CDR1 SEHNR and CDR2 FQNEAQ (reference sequence). CDR3: CASSLDRESTDTQYF. CDR3 in DNA: TGTGCCAGCAGCTTGGACAGGGAGAGCACAGATACGCAGTATTTT.

This clonotype has at least ten counts. The gene calls are TRBV29-1 and TRBJ2-5; D ambiguous. Germline V gene sequence: CDR1 SQVTM, CDR2 ANQGSEA. V lost 5 bases, J lost 7 bases, and 8 bases lay in between. The CDR3 length is 10 residues. In DNA, the CDR3 is TGCAGCGTTCAGATGGGGACCCAGTACTTC. Translation gives CSVQMGTQYF.